The next 10 T cell receptor beta chains were all read from a single sample in a study of identical twins. TCRdb re-called the 5' RACE reads with MiXCR, one entry per CDR3 protein. The table records around 490,000 distinct CDR3 sequences, around 20% of them present only once. In addition, the sample was reused for a study of yellow fever vaccine responses in identical twins.

Sequenced material: CD4+ T cells sorted from blood. The origin of the receptors is a woman aged 18-29 years in good health.

This clonotype was recorded a few times. The J gene is TRBJ2-3, the V gene TRBV7-2; D uncertain. The CDR3 sequence is 12 residues long. CDR1 is SGHTA, CDR2 FQGNSA, per germline. Trimming pared 3 bases from V and 6 bases from J, leaving 7 bases between. The CDR3 sequence is CASSFSYDTQYF. Written as DNA, the CDR3 is TGTGCCAGCAGCTTCTCATATGATACGCAGTATTTT.

The chain combines TRBV5-1 with TRBJ2-7; D might be TRBD2 (7 bases). The CDR3 is made up of 15 amino acids. Trimming took off 0 bases at V and 3 bases at J, with 13 bases between the two ends. Germline loops: CDR1 SGHRS, CDR2 YFSETQ. DNA of the CDR3: TGCGCCAGCAGCTTGGAAGGGGGGGGGCTCTACGAGCAGTACTTC. Its protein product is CASSLEGGGLYEQYF.

The chain joins TRBV7-7 to TRBJ2-2, with 7 bases identical to TRBD2. From germline, CDR1 is SSHAT and CDR2 FNYEAQ (reference sequence). The CDR3 is made up of 16 amino acids. V trimming: 5 bases; J trimming: 2 bases; junction bases outside the gene matches: 8. The chain's CDR3 is CASSRGTTKNTGELFF. The CDR3 DNA is TGTGCCAGCAGCAGAGGGACTACTAAAAACACCGGGGAGCTGTTTTTT.

The rearrangement links TRBV12-3 or TRBV12-4 to TRBJ2-4; D is undetermined. V shed 3 bases and J shed 7 bases, with 4 bases lying between them. The CDR3 has 11 amino acids. The DNA for the CDR3 is TGTGCCAGCAGTTTGTACAACATTCAGTACTTC. Encoded protein: CASSLYNIQYF.

V is TRBV15 and J is TRBJ2-1; D is undetermined. The CDR3 has 12 residues. Trimming took 0 bases from V and 11 from J, leaving 8 bases between them. The germline gives CDR1 LNHNV, CDR2 YYDKDF (reference sequence). CDR3 in amino acids: CATSRESLQQFF. The CDR3 DNA sequence: TGTGCCACCAGCAGAGAATCACTACAGCAGTTCTTC.

J is TRBJ1-2 and V is TRBV28; TRBD1 aligns across 9 bases. The length of the CDR3 is 15 residues. V gave up 4 bases and J gave up 7 bases; unmatched junction bases: 10. CDR1 MDHEN and CDR2 SYDVKM come from the germline V gene. The DNA of the CDR3 is TGTGCCAGCAGTTCGGAAACAGGGGGCGTCGGTGGCTACACCTTC. It codes for CASSSETGGVGGYTF.

This clonotype occurred a few times. The rearrangement uses TRBV29-1 and TRBJ2-5, with 11 bases lining up with TRBD2. The J segment lost 4 bases and the V segment lost 4 bases, leaving 8 bases of the junction unmatched. CDR3 size: 15 residues. Per the germline V gene, CDR1 is SQVTM and CDR2 is ANQGSEA. CDR3 nucleotide sequence: TGCAGCGTTGGACCGAGACTAGCGGGGAGAGAGACCCAGTACTTC. Encoded protein: CSVGPRLAGRETQYF.

The sample holds a few counts of this clonotype. The gene calls are TRBV6-1 and TRBJ2-2; 7 positions agree with TRBD2. The CDR3 contains 16 residues. V gave up 11 bases and J gave up 1 base; unmatched junction bases: 13. Germline loops: CDR1 MNHNS, CDR2 SASEGT. The CDR3 spells CAAARVSGGNTGELFF. For the CDR3, the DNA is TGTGCCGCGGCTCGGGTGTCGGGAGGGAACACCGGGGAGCTGTTTTTT.

This clonotype was observed once. V is TRBV27 and J is TRBJ2-2, with D possibly being TRBD1 (6 bases). The CDR3 extends over 14 amino acids. Germline values: CDR1 MNHEY, CDR2 SMNVEV (reference sequence). Between the trimmed V and J ends, which lost 9 bases and 6 bases, there was a span of 17 bases. The CDR3 region has the DNA TGTGCCAGTACGACAGGTGGATGGTCCGGGGAGCTGTTTTTT. This encodes CASTTGGWSGELFF.

This chain joins TRBV19 and TRBJ2-2; D is ambiguous. The CDR3 length is 13 residues. CDR1 and CDR2 (germline): LNHDA, SQIVND (reference sequence). The V gene lost 3 bases and the J gene lost 3 bases, with 5 bases spanning the gap. The CDR3, as DNA: TGTGCCAGTAGTATGAGCCACACCGGGGAGCTGTTTTTT. Its translation: CASSMSHTGELFF.